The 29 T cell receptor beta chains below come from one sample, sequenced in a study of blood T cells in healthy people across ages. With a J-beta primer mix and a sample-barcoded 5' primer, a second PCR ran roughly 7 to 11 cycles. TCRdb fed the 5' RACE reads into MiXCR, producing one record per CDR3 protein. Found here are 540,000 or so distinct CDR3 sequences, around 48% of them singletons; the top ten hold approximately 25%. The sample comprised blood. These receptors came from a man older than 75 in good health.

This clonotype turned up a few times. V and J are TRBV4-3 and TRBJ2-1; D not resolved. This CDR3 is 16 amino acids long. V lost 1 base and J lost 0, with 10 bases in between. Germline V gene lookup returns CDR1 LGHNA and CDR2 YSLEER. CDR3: CASSQVTDNSYNEQFF. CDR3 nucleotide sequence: TGCGCCAGCAGCCAAGTTACTGACAACTCCTACAATGAGCAGTTCTTC.

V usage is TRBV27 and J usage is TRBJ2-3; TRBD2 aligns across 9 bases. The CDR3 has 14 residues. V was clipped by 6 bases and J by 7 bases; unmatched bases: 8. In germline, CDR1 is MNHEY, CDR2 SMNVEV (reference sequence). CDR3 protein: CASSPFAGGYTQYF. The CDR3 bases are TGTGCCAGCAGCCCTTTTGCGGGGGGGTATACGCAGTATTTT.

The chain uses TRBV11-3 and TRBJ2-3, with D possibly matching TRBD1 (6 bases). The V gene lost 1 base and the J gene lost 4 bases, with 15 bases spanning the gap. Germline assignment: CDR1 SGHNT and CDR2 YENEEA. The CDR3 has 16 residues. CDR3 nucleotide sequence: TGTGCCAGCAGCTTAGGGACGACAGGAGTTTCAGATACGCAGTATTTT. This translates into CASSLGTTGVSDTQYF.

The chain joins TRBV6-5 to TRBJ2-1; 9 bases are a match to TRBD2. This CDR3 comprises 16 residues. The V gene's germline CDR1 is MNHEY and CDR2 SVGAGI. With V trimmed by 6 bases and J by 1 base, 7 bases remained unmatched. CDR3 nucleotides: TGTGCCAGCAGCCTCTCGCGGGGGGGTTCCTACAATGAGCAGTTCTTC. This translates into CASSLSRGGSYNEQFF.

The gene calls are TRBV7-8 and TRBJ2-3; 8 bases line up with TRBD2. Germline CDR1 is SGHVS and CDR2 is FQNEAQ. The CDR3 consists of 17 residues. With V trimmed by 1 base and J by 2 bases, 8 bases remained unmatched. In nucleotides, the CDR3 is TGTGCCAGCAGCTTAGTATTGGGCGGGGGGCCCACAGATACGCAGTATTTT. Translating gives CASSLVLGGGPTDTQYF.

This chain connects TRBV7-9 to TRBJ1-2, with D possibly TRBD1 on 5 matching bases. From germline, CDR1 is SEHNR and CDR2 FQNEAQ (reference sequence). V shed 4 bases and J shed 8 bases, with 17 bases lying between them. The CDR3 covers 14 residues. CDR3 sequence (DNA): TGTGCCAGCAGCTGGAATTGGGCCCGGGGGGGCTACACCTTC. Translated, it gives CASSWNWARGGYTF.

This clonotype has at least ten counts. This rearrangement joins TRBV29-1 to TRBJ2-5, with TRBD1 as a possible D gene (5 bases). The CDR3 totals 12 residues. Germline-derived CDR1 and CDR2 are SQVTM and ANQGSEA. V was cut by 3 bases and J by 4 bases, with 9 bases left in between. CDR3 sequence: CSVDRGGETQYF. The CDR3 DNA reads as TGCAGCGTTGATAGGGGCGGAGAGACCCAGTACTTC.

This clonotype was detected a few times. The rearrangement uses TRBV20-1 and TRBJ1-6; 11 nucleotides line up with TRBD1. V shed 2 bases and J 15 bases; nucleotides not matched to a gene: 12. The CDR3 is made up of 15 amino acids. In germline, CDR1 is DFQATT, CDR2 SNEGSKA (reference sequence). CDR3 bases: TGCAGTGCTAGACGGGGAGGGGGGACAGGGGGTATCCTCCACTTT. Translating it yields CSARRGGGTGGILHF.

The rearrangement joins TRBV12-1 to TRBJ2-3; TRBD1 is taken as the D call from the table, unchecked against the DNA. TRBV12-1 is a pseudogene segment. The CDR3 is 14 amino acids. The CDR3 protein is CASTPGLASDTQYF. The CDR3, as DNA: TGTGCCAGCACCCCGGGACTAGCTTCAGATACGCAGTATTTT.

The CDR3 sequence is CSVEEATGRSGYTF. CDR3 DNA: TGCAGCGTTGAAGAGGCGACAGGGCGGAGTGGCTACACCTTC. The chain recombines TRBV29-1 with TRBJ1-2; the match to TRBD1 covers 7 bases. Unmatched junction bases numbered 8, after V lost 0 bases and J lost 7 bases. CDR1 SQVTM and CDR2 ANQGSEA come from the germline V gene. CDR3 size: 14 residues.

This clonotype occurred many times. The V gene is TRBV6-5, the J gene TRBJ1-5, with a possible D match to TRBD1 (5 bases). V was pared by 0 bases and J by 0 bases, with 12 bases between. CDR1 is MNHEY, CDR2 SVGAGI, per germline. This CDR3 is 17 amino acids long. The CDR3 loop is CASSYSVGDLSNQPQHF. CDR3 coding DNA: TGTGCCAGCAGTTACTCCGTGGGGGACCTTAGCAATCAGCCCCAGCATTTT.

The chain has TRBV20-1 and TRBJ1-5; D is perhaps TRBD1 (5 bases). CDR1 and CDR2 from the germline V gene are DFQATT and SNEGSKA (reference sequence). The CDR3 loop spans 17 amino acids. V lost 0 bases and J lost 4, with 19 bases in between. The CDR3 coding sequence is TGCAGTGCTAGAGAGGGGTCTGGGGGTTGGTTGAATCAGCCCCAGCATTTT. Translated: CSAREGSGGWLNQPQHF.

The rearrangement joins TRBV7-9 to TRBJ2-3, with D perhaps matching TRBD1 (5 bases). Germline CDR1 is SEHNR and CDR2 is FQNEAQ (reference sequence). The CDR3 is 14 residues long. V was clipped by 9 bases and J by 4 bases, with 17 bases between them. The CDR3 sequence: CASKGQGRPDTQYF. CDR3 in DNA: TGTGCCAGTAAGGGGCAGGGTCGGCCAGATACGCAGTATTTT.

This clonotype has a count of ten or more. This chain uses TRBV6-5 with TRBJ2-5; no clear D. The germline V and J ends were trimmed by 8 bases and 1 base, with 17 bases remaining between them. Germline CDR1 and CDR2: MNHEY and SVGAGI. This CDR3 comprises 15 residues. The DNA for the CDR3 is TGTGCCAGCCGGACCCCCTTCCACCCCCAAGAGACCCAGTACTTC. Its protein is CASRTPFHPQETQYF.

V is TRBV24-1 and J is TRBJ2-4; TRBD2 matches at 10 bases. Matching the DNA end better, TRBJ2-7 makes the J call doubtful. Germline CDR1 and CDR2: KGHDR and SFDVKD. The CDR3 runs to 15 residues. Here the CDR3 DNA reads TGTGCCACCAGTGATTCGCTAGCGGGGGCCTACGAGCAGTACTTC. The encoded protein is CATSDSLAGAYEQYF.

The CDR3 DNA reads TGTGCCGGGTCGTGGGAAAACGAGCAGTACTTC. This encodes CAGSWENEQYF. This chain links TRBV30 with TRBJ2-7; D gene unclear. Trimming cost V 8 bases and J 5 bases, with 13 bases left between them. This CDR3 comprises 11 residues. Germline loops: CDR1 GTSNPN, CDR2 SVGIG (reference sequence).

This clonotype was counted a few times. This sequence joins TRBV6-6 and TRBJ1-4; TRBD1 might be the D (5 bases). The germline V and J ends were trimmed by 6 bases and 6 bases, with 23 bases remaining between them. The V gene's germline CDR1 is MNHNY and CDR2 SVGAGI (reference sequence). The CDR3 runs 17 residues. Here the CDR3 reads CASRSAHGGRVDEKLFF. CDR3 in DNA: TGTGCCAGCAGATCAGCCCACGGGGGGAGGGTTGATGAAAAACTGTTTTTT.

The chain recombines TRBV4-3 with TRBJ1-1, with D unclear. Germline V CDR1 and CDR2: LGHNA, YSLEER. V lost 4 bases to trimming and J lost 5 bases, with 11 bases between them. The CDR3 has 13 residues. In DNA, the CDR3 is TGCGCCAGCAGCCCTTCCTCGGCGACTGAAGCTTTCTTT. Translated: CASSPSSATEAFF.

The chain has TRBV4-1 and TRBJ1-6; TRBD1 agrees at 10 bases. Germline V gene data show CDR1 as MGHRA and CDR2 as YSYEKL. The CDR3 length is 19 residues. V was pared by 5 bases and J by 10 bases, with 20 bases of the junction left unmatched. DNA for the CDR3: TGCGCCAGCAGCACTCCGGGACAGGGGACTCGAAAAGCCTCCTCACCCCTCCACTTT. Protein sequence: CASSTPGQGTRKASSPLHF.

The CDR3: CASSQEALSYNEQFF. The CDR3 coding sequence is TGCGCCAGCAGCCAAGAGGCCCTTTCCTACAATGAGCAGTTCTTC. This rearrangement joins TRBV4-3 to TRBJ2-1; no firm D call. Germline CDR1 LGHNA, CDR2 YSLEER. CDR3 length equals 15 residues. Trimming cost V 0 bases and J 1 base, with 7 bases left between them.

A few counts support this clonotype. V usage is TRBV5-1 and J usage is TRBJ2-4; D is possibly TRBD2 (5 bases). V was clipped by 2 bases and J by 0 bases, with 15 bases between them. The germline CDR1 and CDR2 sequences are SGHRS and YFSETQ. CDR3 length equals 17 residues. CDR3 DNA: TGCGCCAGCAGCTTAGGTCGAGAGGGAATAGCCAAAAACATTCAGTACTTC. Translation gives CASSLGREGIAKNIQYF.

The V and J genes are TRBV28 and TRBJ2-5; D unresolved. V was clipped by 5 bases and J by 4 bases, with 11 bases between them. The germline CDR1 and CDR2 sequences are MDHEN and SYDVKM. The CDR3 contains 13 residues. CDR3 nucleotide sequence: TGTGCCAGCAGTGGTCGGACCAGAGAGACCCAGTACTTC. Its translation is CASSGRTRETQYF.

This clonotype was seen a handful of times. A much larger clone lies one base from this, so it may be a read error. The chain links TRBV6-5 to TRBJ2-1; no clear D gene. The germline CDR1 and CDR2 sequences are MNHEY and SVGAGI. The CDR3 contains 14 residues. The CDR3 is CASSDSLSGNEQFF. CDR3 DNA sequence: TGTGCCAGCAGTGACTCGCTCTCCGGCAATGAGCAGTTCTTC.

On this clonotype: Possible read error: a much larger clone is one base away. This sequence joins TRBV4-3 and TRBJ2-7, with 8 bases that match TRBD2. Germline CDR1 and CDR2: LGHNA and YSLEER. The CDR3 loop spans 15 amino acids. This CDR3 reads CAGSQGSGASYEQYF. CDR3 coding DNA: TGCGCCGGCAGCCAAGGTAGCGGGGCCTCCTACGAGCAGTACTTC.

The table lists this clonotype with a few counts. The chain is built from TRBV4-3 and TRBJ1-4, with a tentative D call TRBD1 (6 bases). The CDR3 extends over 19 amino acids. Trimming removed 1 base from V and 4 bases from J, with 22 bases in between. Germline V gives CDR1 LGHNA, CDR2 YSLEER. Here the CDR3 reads CASSQVNGQPGGLNEKLFF. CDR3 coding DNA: TGCGCCAGCAGCCAAGTGAATGGGCAGCCCGGGGGGCTTAATGAAAAACTGTTTTTT.

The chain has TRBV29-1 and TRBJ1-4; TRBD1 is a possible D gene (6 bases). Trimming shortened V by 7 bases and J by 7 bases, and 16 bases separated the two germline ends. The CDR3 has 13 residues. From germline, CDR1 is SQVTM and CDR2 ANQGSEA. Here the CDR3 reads CSAGGGGTEKLFF. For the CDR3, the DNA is TGCAGCGCTGGAGGGGGGGGGACTGAAAAACTGTTTTTT.

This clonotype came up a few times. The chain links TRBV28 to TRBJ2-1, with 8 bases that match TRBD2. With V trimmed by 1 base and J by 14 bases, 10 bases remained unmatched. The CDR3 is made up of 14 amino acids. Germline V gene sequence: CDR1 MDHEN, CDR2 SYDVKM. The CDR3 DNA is TGTGCCAGCAGTTTATCGGGCGGGAGGCGTAAAGAGTTCTTC. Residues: CASSLSGGRRKEFF.

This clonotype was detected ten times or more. The DNA of the CDR3 is TGTGCCAGCAGCCGAAACAGCGGGGGCCTTTACGAGCAGTACTTC. Translating gives CASSRNSGGLYEQYF. The chain uses TRBV6-6 and TRBJ2-7; 8 bases agree with TRBD2. Germline-derived CDR1 and CDR2 are MNHNY and SVGAGI (reference sequence). The CDR3 runs 15 residues. V shed 6 bases, J shed 4 bases, and the junction held 11 bases outside the gene matches.

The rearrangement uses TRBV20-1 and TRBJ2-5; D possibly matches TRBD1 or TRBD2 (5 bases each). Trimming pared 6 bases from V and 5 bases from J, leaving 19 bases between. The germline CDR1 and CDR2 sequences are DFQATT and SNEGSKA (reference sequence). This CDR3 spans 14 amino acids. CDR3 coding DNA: TGCAGTGCCGACCGGGGCCGAGCAGAGGAGACCCAGTACTTC. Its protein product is CSADRGRAEETQYF.